These 22 T cell receptor beta chains share one sample of origin, sequenced in a study of CD8+ T cells in alopecia areata. RNA was isolated and reverse transcribed to cDNA, the sequencing template. Sequenced by immunoSEQ multiplex PCR; TCRdb stores in-frame clones only, minus some. The sample was found to contain over 100,000 clones, and every one recurs. Sequenced material: lesional skin. The receptors here all came from a C3H/HeJ mouse with alopecia areata. The mice in this strain carry MHC haplotype H2-k.

Turning to this clone: The gene names here belong to mouse. The missing CDR3 end, 4 residues past where the read stops, is filled in from the germline J gene. The chain carries TRBV14 and TRBJ2-1, with TRBD1 matching 10 bases. There are 13 residues in the CDR3. Germline V gene lookup returns CDR1 SGHDT and CDR2 FRDEAV. V lost 5 bases and J lost 6; bases outside the gene matches: 2. The CDR3 sequence is CASSGTGVAEQFF. The DNA read from the CDR3 is TGTGCCAGCAGCGGGACAGGGGTTGCT.

This clone was detected only a few times. Gene names follow the mouse nomenclature. The CDR3 extends 4 residues past the end of the read, so its final part is completed from the germline J gene. V and J are TRBV13-1 and TRBJ1-1; D is unresolved. The CDR3 is 14 amino acids. Germline lookup yields CDR1 NSHNY and CDR2 SYGAGN. V lost 5 bases to trimming and J lost 0 bases, with 11 bases between them. Incomplete CDR3 DNA: TGTGCCAGCAGAGAGCCAGGCCCAAACACA. Protein product: CASREPGPNT. The entire CDR3 protein reads CASREPGPNTEVFF.

Comments on this clone: The database protein in TCRdb disagrees with the DNA translation at residue 12; the sequence shown here was translated from the DNA. Genes and germline come from the mouse. The read ends 3 residues early relative to the CDR3; the germline J gene fills the gap. The chain couples TRBV1 to TRBJ1-3; the D gene is possibly TRBD1 (6 bases). The CDR3 is 15 residues long. The V gene's germline CDR1 is NSQYPW and CDR2 LRSPGD (reference sequence). V was trimmed by 5 bases and J by 0 bases, leaving 11 bases between them. Incomplete CDR3 DNA: TGCACCTGCAGTATCCGACAGGTTTCTGGAAATACG. Its translation: CTCSIRQVSGNT. The whole CDR3 sequence reads CTCSIRQVSGNTLYF.

This clone was seen more than once but under ten times. The gene symbols are mouse symbols. With the read ending 4 residues before the CDR3 end, the germline J gene is used to fill in that end. The chain couples TRBV19 to TRBJ1-2; 7 positions agree with TRBD1. CDR1 is FNHDT, CDR2 SITEND, per germline (reference sequence). CDR3 length: 15 amino acids. V shed 0 bases and J 0 bases; nucleotides not matched to a gene: 2. Incomplete CDR3 DNA: TGTGCCAGCAGTATAGGAGGGACAGCAAACTCC. It codes for CASSIGGTANS. The whole CDR3 reads CASSIGGTANSDYTF. Supplemented by reference TRBV19 and TRBJ1-2, the full variable domain reads GGIITQTPKFLIGQEGQKLTLKCQQNFNHDTMYWYRQDSGKGLRLIYYSITENDLQKGDLSEGYDASREKKSSFSLTVTSAQKNEMAVFLCASSIGGTANSDYTFGSGTRLLVI.

About this clone: Genes here carry mouse names. The read is 4 residues too short to cover the CDR3 end, so that end is filled in from the germline J gene. The chain has TRBV13-3 and TRBJ2-1; D possibly corresponds to TRBD2 (5 bases). The V and J ends lost 0 bases and 6 bases respectively, with 10 bases between them. In germline, CDR1 is NNHDY, CDR2 SYVADS. The CDR3 runs 14 residues. CDR3 protein: CASSDALVGAEQFF. The sequenced part of the CDR3 DNA is TGTGCCAGCAGTGATGCACTGGTTGGTGCT.

This clone showed up just a few times. Gene names and germline match the mouse. The read ends 4 residues before the CDR3 terminus; that terminus is restored from the germline J gene. This chain uses TRBV13-2 with TRBJ2-4; no clear D. There are 14 residues in the CDR3. Per germline, CDR1 NNHNN and CDR2 SYGAGS (reference sequence). Trimming left V 1 base short and J 3 bases short, with 9 bases between. The CDR3 bases that were read are TGTGCCAGCGGTGATAACACAAAACAAAAC. It codes for CASGDNTKQN. In full, the CDR3 reads CASGDNTKQNTLYF.

As regards this clone: At residue 12, the TCRdb protein departs from the DNA translation, so the protein shown here was derived from the DNA itself. The genes are named according to mouse. The CDR3 DNA, read in part, is TGTGCCAGCCCCCCCCGGGACACATCTGGAAATACG. Protein: CASPPRDTSGNT. The entire CDR3 protein reads CASPPRDTSGNTLYF. The chain employs TRBV13-1 and TRBJ1-3, with D tentatively TRBD1 (6 bases). The read terminates 3 residues ahead of where the CDR3 ends, so the germline J gene completes it. Trimming removed 7 bases at V and 1 base at J, with 15 bases between. The CDR3 contains 15 residues. The germline V gene encodes CDR1 NSHNY and CDR2 SYGAGN.

Details on this clone: Gene names are the mouse ones. The CDR3 end lies 4 residues beyond the end of the read and is filled in from the germline J gene. V gene TRBV16 combines with J gene TRBJ1-1; D is possibly TRBD1 (5 bases). V was cut by 4 bases and J by 4 bases, with 7 bases left in between. Per germline, CDR1 SGHSA and CDR2 FRNQAP. This CDR3 is built from 12 residues. The part of the CDR3 DNA that was read is TGTGCAAGCAGCTCTCAGGGCACA. It yields the protein CASSSQGT. The full-length CDR3 reads as CASSSQGTEVFF.

This clone was seen only a few times. The germline and genes are mouse ones. Read coverage stops 4 residues before the CDR3 terminus; the germline J gene supplies the remainder. The J gene is TRBJ2-1, the V gene TRBV5; 9 bases fit TRBD2. The germline V gene has CDR1 LGHNA and CDR2 YNLKQL (reference sequence). The CDR3 loop spans 14 amino acids. After removal of 4 bases from V and 2 bases from J, the junction contained 0 bases not matched to a gene. The DNA read from the CDR3 is TGTGCCAGCAGCCGGGACTGGGACTATGCT. This sequence encodes CASSRDWDYA. The complete CDR3 protein is CASSRDWDYAEQFF.

In this sample, this clone turned up a few times. The TCRdb protein fails to match the DNA translation at residue 13; the protein reported here was translated from the DNA. Germline and genes here are mouse. The read falls 3 residues short of the CDR3 end, and the missing part is taken from the germline J gene. This chain connects TRBV1 to TRBJ1-6; D not resolved. TRBJ1-6 is an ORF, with its function uncertain. V lost 0 bases, J lost 7 bases, and 13 bases lay in between. The germline V gene has CDR1 NSQYPW and CDR2 LRSPGD (reference sequence). The length of the CDR3 is 16 residues. The covered CDR3 bases are TGCACCTGCAGTGCAGATTGGGGTCAGAGGAATTCGCCC. Its translation is CTCSADWGQRNSP. The whole CDR3 protein is CTCSADWGQRNSPLYF.

As for this clone: Genes and germline are mouse. The read terminates 4 residues before the CDR3 end, so the remaining end is supplied by the germline J gene. The chain carries TRBV1 and TRBJ1-2, with 9 bases lining up with TRBD1. Trimming removed 2 bases from V and 3 bases from J; junction bases left unmatched: 7. Germline lookup yields CDR1 NSQYPW and CDR2 LRSPGD (reference sequence). The CDR3 contains 16 residues. The part of the CDR3 DNA that was read is TGCACCTGCAGTGCAAACCGGGACAGGGACCACTCC. Protein: CTCSANRDRDHS. The full CDR3 protein is CTCSANRDRDHSDYTF. The complete variable domain, with remaining parts taken from reference TRBV1 and TRBJ1-2, reads VTLLEQNPRWRLVPRGQAVNLRCILKNSQYPWMSWYQQDLQKQLQWLFTLRSPGDKEVKSLPGADYLATRVTDTELRLQVANMSQGRTLYCTCSANRDRDHSDYTFGSGTRLLVI.

This clone was counted at least ten times. Genes here carry mouse names. Read data end 4 residues before the CDR3 end; the end is taken from the germline J gene. The chain joins TRBV14 to TRBJ2-5, with a possible D match to TRBD2 (6 bases). The CDR3 totals 14 residues. Germline CDR1 SGHDT, CDR2 FRDEAV. V was shortened by 5 bases and J by 1 base, with 11 bases between the two germline ends. This CDR3 is CASSPNWDQDTQYF. CDR3 bases read: TGTGCCAGCAGCCCCAACTGGGACCAAGAC.

This clone came up many times. Gene names follow the mouse nomenclature. The CDR3 end is not reached by the read, which stops 4 residues before it; the germline J gene fills it in. V gene TRBV19 combines with J gene TRBJ2-3; 9 nucleotides align to TRBD2. With 1 base clipped from V and 0 bases from J, the junction kept 3 bases outside the gene matches. Germline V gene data show CDR1 as FNHDT and CDR2 as SITEND (reference sequence). This CDR3 has 16 residues. The DNA read from the CDR3 is TGTGCCAGCAGTATACTGGGGGGGTCTAGTGCAGAA. Encoded protein: CASSILGGSSAE. The complete CDR3 reads CASSILGGSSAETLYF.

This clone was seen a handful of times. Gene names denote mouse genes. The read terminates 4 residues before the CDR3 end, so the remaining end is supplied by the germline J gene. The rearrangement joins TRBV13-1 to TRBJ1-4; 7 bases line up with TRBD1. CDR1 and CDR2 from the germline V gene are NSHNY and SYGAGN. The CDR3 is 15 amino acids. CDR3 loop: CASSDVAGGSERLFF. The sequenced CDR3 bases are TGTGCCAGCAGTGATGTAGCAGGGGGGAGCGAA.

Only a few counts were recorded for this clone. At residue 13, the translated DNA and the protein in TCRdb do not agree; the protein given here is derived from the DNA. Mouse names are used for the genes. Read coverage stops 3 residues before the CDR3 terminus; the germline J gene supplies the remainder. The chain links TRBV1 to TRBJ1-6, with 11 positions matching TRBD1. TRBJ1-6 belongs to the ORF category, with a function that is uncertain. V lost 3 bases and J lost 8; bases outside the gene matches: 6. This CDR3 has 16 amino acids. Looked up from germline, CDR1 is NSQYPW and CDR2 is LRSPGD (reference sequence). The sequenced CDR3 bases are TGCACCTGCAGTGCCTGGGACAGGGGGAGAGATTCGCCC. Translated, it gives CTCSAWDRGRDSP. The full CDR3 sequence reads CTCSAWDRGRDSPLYF.

A few counts support this clone. At residue 11, the TCRdb protein departs from the DNA translation, so the protein shown here was derived from the DNA itself. Gene names and germline match the mouse. The read terminates 3 residues before the CDR3 end, so the remaining end is supplied by the germline J gene. Other DNA sequences in the same sample also yield this CDR3. The chain combines TRBV19 with TRBJ1-6, with TRBD1 as a possible D gene (6 bases). TRBJ1-6 is reported as an ORF; its role is uncertain. The CDR3 is 14 residues long. With 2 bases removed from V and 7 bases from J, the gap between germline ends came to 10 bases. Germline CDR1 FNHDT, CDR2 SITEND (reference sequence). The CDR3 bases that were read are TGTGCCAGCAGTATTAGGGGGGGAAATTCGCCC. Amino acids: CASSIRGGNSP. The full CDR3 sequence reads CASSIRGGNSPLYF.

This clone occurred a few times. The genes are named according to mouse. Read data end 4 residues before the CDR3 end; the end is taken from the germline J gene. The chain carries TRBV13-3 and TRBJ2-5; 9 bases fit TRBD2. V shed 3 bases and J 1 base; nucleotides not matched to a gene: 6. CDR1 is NNHDY and CDR2 is SYVADS in the germline V gene. The CDR3 covers 16 residues. The part of the CDR3 DNA that was read is TGTGCCAGCAGTGGGGCGCCTGGGGGGGACCAAGAC. Encoded protein: CASSGAPGGDQD. The full CDR3 sequence reads CASSGAPGGDQDTQYF.

Comment on this clone: Gene labels here are mouse ones. The CDR3 end is not reached by the read, which stops 4 residues before it; the germline J gene fills it in. The chain carries TRBV19 and TRBJ2-1; 7 positions agree with TRBD2. CDR3 length equals 15 residues. Germline-derived CDR1 and CDR2 are FNHDT and SITEND (reference sequence). With 4 bases clipped from V and 5 bases from J, the junction kept 9 bases outside the gene matches. CDR3 DNA (partial): TGTGCCAGCAGTCCGCCTCGACTGGGACATGCT. As protein: CASSPPRLGHA. The entire CDR3 protein is CASSPPRLGHAEQFF.

Turning to this clone: Any gene name here is a mouse gene name. The observed sequence ends 4 residues before the CDR3 terminus, with the missing tail filled in from the germline J gene. The rearrangement links TRBV13-2 to TRBJ2-7; 9 bases align to TRBD2. J lost 2 bases, V lost 0 bases, and 3 bases had no gene match. The CDR3 is made up of 15 amino acids. From germline, CDR1 is NNHNN and CDR2 SYGAGS (reference sequence). The CDR3 DNA, read in part, is TGTGCCAGCGGTGATGAACTGGGGGGAACCTAT. Translation: CASGDELGGTY. In full, the CDR3 reads CASGDELGGTYEQYF.

This clone occurred a few times. Gene names are the mouse ones. Here the CDR3 reads CTCSEGTGSTEVFF. The DNA read from the CDR3 is TGCACCTGCAGTGAGGGGACAGGGAGCACA. The gene calls are TRBV1 and TRBJ1-1; TRBD1 matches at 9 bases. The sequenced fragment ends 4 residues before the CDR3 boundary, so the rest is inferred from the germline J gene. This CDR3 comprises 14 residues. Germline CDR1 NSQYPW, CDR2 LRSPGD (reference sequence). V lost 4 bases to trimming and J lost 4 bases; unmatched junction nucleotides: 4.

This clone was seen a few times. Gene names and germline refer to mouse. The read terminates 4 residues before the CDR3 end, so the remaining end is supplied by the germline J gene. This sequence joins TRBV19 and TRBJ1-4; the D gene is possibly TRBD1 (5 bases). This CDR3 region has 15 residues. CDR1 and CDR2 (germline): FNHDT, SITEND (reference sequence). Trimming cost V 1 base and J 5 bases, with 12 bases left between them. The CDR3 spells CASSIRPGPNERLFF. The DNA read from the CDR3 is TGTGCCAGCAGTATACGGCCAGGGCCTAACGAA.

This clone was seen a handful of times. Any gene name here is a mouse gene name. The read is 4 residues too short to cover the CDR3 end, so that end is filled in from the germline J gene. The chain has TRBV13-3 and TRBJ1-2; 7 nucleotides line up with TRBD1. Germline V lookup: CDR1 NNHDY, CDR2 SYVADS. The CDR3 consists of 13 residues. Incomplete CDR3 DNA: TGTGCCAGCAGTGATCGCGCAGGGGGC. This translates into CASSDRAGG. The entire CDR3 sequence reads CASSDRAGGDYTF.